This T cell receptor beta chain was sequenced for a study of technical replicates of blood from a few donors. In germline, CDR1 is GTSNPN, CDR2 SVGIG (reference sequence). This CDR3 has 13 residues. The V and J ends lost 1 base and 0 bases respectively, with 6 bases between them. The data were produced by immunoSEQ multiplex PCR, yet TCRdb's version contains in-frame clones alone and is incomplete. The sample includes under 85,000 clones, roughly 96% of them seen just once. The sequencing input was T cells isolated from PBMCs. The receptor was derived from a human donor in good health. The chain uses TRBV30 and TRBJ1-2; D possibly corresponds to TRBD1 (6 bases). The CDR3 is CAWSAGANYGYTF. CDR3 nucleotides: TGTGCCTGGAGTGCAGGGGCTAACTATGGCTACACCTTC.